One T cell receptor (beta chain) is described in this entry. The antigen it recognizes is unknown. No qualities accompany the bases; no much larger clone lies one base away. The CDR3, cysteine through phenylalanine, is 15 amino acids long. Only the CDR3 portion is preserved as DNA: 45 bases, with reading frame beginning at the first base. Sequences MDHEN (CDR1) and SYDVKM (CDR2) are obtained from the germline V gene. V is cut by 4 bases and J by 11 bases, and the space between the germline ends is 23 bases. This record comes from a study of blood T cells in healthy people across ages (dated by TCRdb to the mid-2010s). Study-wide context: In model experiments, template switching captured roughly one uniquely barcoded TCR beta cDNA molecule for every two T cells. Two additional independent replicas of 1 million unique cDNA reads from the same blood draw were analyzed for two donors (one aged 18 to 30 and one aged 80 or older). To avoid experimental bias, donors of different ages were distributed randomly across sequencing lanes. The donors were divided into four age groups: young (average approximately 15 years), middle-aged (under 40), aged (roughly 60) and long-lived (82). Using deep sequencing normalized with unique cDNA molecular identifiers, the study measured how TCR beta repertoire diversity changes with age.

The donors were 40 or so Caucasian individuals from Russia, aged roughly 6 to 100 years, who were systemically healthy. Each donor gave about 9.8 milliliters of peripheral blood, drawn into EDTA-treated Vacutainer tubes. Ficoll-Paque density-gradient centrifugation was used to isolate PBMCs, with at least 6.5 million per sample. Trizol reagent was used to extract total RNA from PBMCs, with at least 5 micrograms per sample. For every donor, an aliquot of PBMCs went through flow cytometry to measure the percentages of naive CD45RAhigh/CD27high T cells. Overall study results and their limits: Because donor CMV infection status was unknown, age-related changes in expanded clonotypes were potentially confounded. Observed TCR beta diversity per million T cells fell roughly linearly with age, and a significant reduction was already apparent by age around 39. Total diversity estimates from one million sequenced T cells were considered lower bounds and underestimates. The long-lived group showed more naive CD4+ T cells, fewer expanded clones and increased TCR diversity than the aged group, suggesting age selection. Conclusive comparison of naive and antigen-experienced compartments was prevented by the profiling of bulk unsorted PBMCs. The percentage of naive T cells measured by flow cytometry correlated strongly with observed TCR beta diversity.

The library was obtained by 5' RACE. These reads were obtained on an Illumina HiSeq 2500. A second PCR of about 6 to 12 cycles was run with a J-beta primer mix and a sample-barcoded 5' primer. Each TCR beta cDNA molecule received a unique molecular identifier from a template-switch 5' adaptor carrying 12 random nucleotides. Each sample yielded at least 3 million CDR3-containing paired-end reads. All of the RNA was converted into first-strand cDNA using the Mint cDNA synthesis kit, with a TRBC-specific oligonucleotide serving as the primer. Following uracil-DNA glycosylase treatment, a first 18-cycle PCR with universal primers M1SS and BC2_uni_R was performed on all cDNA. Per the original workflow: Each sample was normalized by randomly selecting 1 million high-quality reads, each carrying a distinct molecular identifier. Instead of being binned into consensus sequences, reads that shared molecular identifiers were thrown out. CDR3 identification, clonotype clustering and error correction used MiTCR with a Q25 quality threshold and the strictest error-elimination algorithm. A nonparametric unseen species model with Euler transformation was used to estimate lower-bound total TCR beta diversity. The raw public data were reprocessed by TCRdb itself: fastp quality trimming at Q25, MiXCR clonotype calling, in-frame beta chains only. Identical CDR3 protein sequences are pooled into one entry, listed with their most common genes and DNA. Here the V and J calls rest on TCRdb's processing, not on the authors' analysis. In this sample the table shows hundreds of thousands of distinct CDR3 sequences, around half of which occur a single time. The leading ten clones occupy roughly 30% of the sample.

This receptor was taken from a woman aged 60-75 years in good health. The rearranged chain carries TRBV28 and TRBJ2-5, with TRBD2 as a weak D call on 5 bases. Sequencing was done on a sample of blood. This receptor has the CDR3 CASSSGGLGYNEQYF. The sequenced DNA: TGTGCCAGCAGTTCGGGCGGGCTGGGCTACAATGAGCAGTACTTC.